These 21 T cell receptor beta chains share one sample of origin, sequenced in a study of early T cells in non-severe SARS-CoV-2 infection. TCRdb analysed the 5' RACE reads with MiXCR anew, one entry per CDR3 protein. The profile shows nearly 60,000 distinct CDR3 sequences, about an eighth of them singletons. The specimen sequenced was whole blood. These TCRs come from an adult who was a healthcare worker with PCR-confirmed SARS-CoV-2 infection or an uninfected control (not recorded which).

This clonotype was recorded a few times. The chain uses TRBV25-1 and TRBJ2-3, with 10 bases identical to TRBD2. The V gene end was trimmed by 8 bases and the J gene end by 5 bases; junction bases not matched to a gene: 10. Looked up from germline, CDR1 is MGHDK and CDR2 is SYGVNS. This CDR3 comprises 15 residues. CDR3 nucleotides: TGTGCCAGCCTAAAAACTAGCGGGGCGGGAGATACGCAGTATTTT. Translation gives CASLKTSGAGDTQYF. Full variable domain (outside the CDR3, taken from reference TRBV25-1 and TRBJ2-3): EADIYQTPRYLVIGTGKKITLECSQTMGHDKMYWYQQDPGMELHLIHYSYGVNSTEKGDLSSESTVSRIRTEHFPLTLESARPSHTSQYLCASLKTSGAGDTQYFGPGTRLTVL.

The J gene is TRBJ2-1, the V gene TRBV7-2, with 10 nucleotides matching TRBD1. Looked up from germline, CDR1 is SGHTA and CDR2 is FQGNSA. The CDR3 contains 15 residues. With V trimmed by 4 bases and J by 6 bases, 6 bases remained unmatched. The chain's CDR3 is CASSYTGTGVNEQFF. DNA of the CDR3: TGTGCCAGCAGCTACACCGGGACAGGGGTCAATGAGCAGTTCTTC.

The chain is built from TRBV19 and TRBJ2-7; D may be TRBD1 (6 bases). The length of the CDR3 is 15 residues. Germline assignment: CDR1 LNHDA and CDR2 SQIVND (reference sequence). With 6 bases removed from V and 4 bases from J, the gap between germline ends came to 19 bases. The CDR3 nucleotides are TGTGCCAGTAGCACGACCGGGACAAGGACTTACGAGCAGTACTTC. Translation gives CASSTTGTRTYEQYF.

Only a few counts were recorded for this clonotype. J is TRBJ1-5 and V is TRBV23-1, with a weak D call TRBD1 (6 bases). TRBV23-1 carries the ORF label, with uncertain function. This CDR3 is 17 amino acids long. V gave up 0 bases and J gave up 0 bases, with 12 bases separating them. The CDR3 DNA reads TGCGCCAGCAGTCAATCGGGGGCAGGCAATAGCAATCAGCCCCAGCATTTT. This gives the protein CASSQSGAGNSNQPQHF.

There are many counts of this clonotype. The rearrangement joins TRBV7-6 to TRBJ2-1, with 7 nucleotides matching TRBD2. CDR3 length: 17 amino acids. The V and J ends lost 3 bases and 1 base, in that order; junction bases with no gene match: 9. Germline CDR1 and CDR2: SGHVS and FNYEAQ. CDR3 coding DNA: TGTGCCAGCAGCTTTGGTAGCGGGCTTTCATCCTACAATGAGCAGTTCTTC. Amino acid sequence: CASSFGSGLSSYNEQFF.

The chain is built from TRBV12-3 or TRBV12-4 and TRBJ1-6, with 9 bases fitting TRBD1. The CDR3 totals 16 residues. With 6 bases clipped from V and 5 bases from J, the junction kept 8 bases outside the gene matches. For the CDR3, the DNA is TGTGCCAGCAGCTCCGGGACAGGGTGGAATAATTCACCCCTCCACTTT. It specifies CASSSGTGWNNSPLHF.

This clonotype has only a few counts. The chain joins TRBV7-2 to TRBJ2-7; D gene ambiguous. Trimming removed 5 bases at V and 2 bases at J, with 7 bases between. There are 12 residues in the CDR3. The germline V gene encodes CDR1 SGHTA and CDR2 FQGNSA. The CDR3 here is CASSNLAYEQYF. The DNA of the CDR3 is TGTGCCAGCAGCAACCTGGCCTACGAGCAGTACTTC. Full variable domain (outside the CDR3, taken from reference TRBV7-2 and TRBJ2-7): GAGVSQSPSNKVTEKGKDVELRCDPISGHTALYWYRQSLGQGLEFLIYFQGNSAPDKSGLPSDRFSAERTGGSVSTLTIQRTQQEDSAVYLCASSNLAYEQYFGPGTRLTVT.

Comments on this clonotype: The junction departs from the called germline gene at one end, perhaps through a read error. V and J are TRBV20-1 and TRBJ1-5; a possible D gene is TRBD1 (5 bases). The length of the CDR3 is 13 residues. Looked up from germline, CDR1 is DFQATT and CDR2 is SNEGSKA (reference sequence). CDR3: CSAGEGRGQPQHF. In nucleotides, the CDR3 is TGCAGTGCTGGAGAGGGGAGGGGTCAGCCCCAGCATTTT.

The sample holds a few counts of this clonotype. The V call is TRBV9, the J call TRBJ2-2, with a weak D call TRBD2 (5 bases). V was pared by 2 bases and J by 6 bases, with 11 bases between. CDR1 SGDLS and CDR2 YYNGEE come from the germline V gene. The CDR3 is made up of 14 amino acids. The CDR3 region has the DNA TGTGCCAGCAGCGTTAGCGTGAGCTCCGGGGAGCTGTTTTTT. The encoded protein is CASSVSVSSGELFF.

Ten or more counts support this clonotype. The J gene is TRBJ2-1, the V gene TRBV20-1; D possibly corresponds to TRBD2 (5 bases). CDR3 length: 13 residues. The ends were cut back, 5 bases at V and 3 bases at J, with 11 bases in the middle. The germline V gene encodes CDR1 DFQATT and CDR2 SNEGSKA (reference sequence). CDR3 nucleotides: TGCAGTGCTCTCCATAGCGACTACAATGAGCAGTTCTTC. It encodes CSALHSDYNEQFF.

Only a few counts were recorded for this clonotype. V usage is TRBV7-3 and J usage is TRBJ2-3; no firm D call. Germline V lookup: CDR1 SGHTA, CDR2 FQGTGA. The ends were cut back, 3 bases at V and 0 bases at J, with 7 bases in the middle. CDR3 size: 14 residues. The CDR3 sequence is CASSLADSTDTQYF. CDR3 in DNA: TGTGCCAGCAGCTTGGCGGATAGCACAGATACGCAGTATTTT.

This chain joins TRBV15 and TRBJ2-1; perhaps TRBD2 as D (5 bases). This CDR3 contains 17 residues. CDR1 is LNHNV and CDR2 is YYDKDF in the germline V gene (reference sequence). The germline V and J ends were trimmed by 0 bases and 4 bases, with 16 bases remaining between them. CDR3 amino acids: CATSRDKGERPYNEQFF. The CDR3 DNA reads TGTGCCACCAGCAGAGATAAAGGAGAGCGGCCTTACAATGAGCAGTTCTTC.

This clonotype was recorded many times. The chain has TRBV20-1 and TRBJ2-2, with 9 bases identical to TRBD1. This CDR3 contains 16 residues. V dropped 4 bases and J dropped 5; count of bases not matched to a gene: 11. CDR1 DFQATT and CDR2 SNEGSKA come from the germline V gene (reference sequence). The DNA for the CDR3 is TGCAGTGCTATATTTCGGGGACAGGGTGAAACCGGGGAGCTGTTTTTT. As protein: CSAIFRGQGETGELFF.

CDR3 sequence reads: CASSDDSGTTTGQPQHF. The CDR3, as DNA: TGTGCCAGCAGTGACGACAGTGGAACTACCACGGGGCAGCCCCAGCATTTT. This rearrangement joins TRBV2 to TRBJ1-5; D perhaps matches TRBD1 (5 bases). This CDR3 contains 17 residues. Germline V gene data show CDR1 as SNHLY and CDR2 as FYNNEI. The V end was cut by 3 bases, the J end by 7 bases, with 22 bases between.

This clonotype was recorded at least ten times. J is TRBJ1-2 and V is TRBV12-3 or TRBV12-4; D may be TRBD1 (5 bases). The ends were cut back, 3 bases at V and 6 bases at J, with 20 bases in the middle. The CDR3 has 16 residues. The CDR3 loop reads CASSFGQGPRTNGYTF. CDR3 nucleotide sequence: TGTGCCAGCAGTTTTGGGCAGGGCCCACGTACGAATGGCTACACCTTC.

A remark on this clonotype: A much larger clone differs by one base, so this may be a read error. This chain links TRBV7-9 with TRBJ1-1; D remains unclear. Germline CDR1 is SEHNR and CDR2 is FQNEAQ (reference sequence). The CDR3 has 14 residues. The CDR3 sequence: CASSRPEQGSEDFF. The CDR3 nucleotides read TGTGCCAGCAGCCGACCCGAACAAGGATCTGAAGATTTCTTT.

There are a few counts of this clonotype. The chain is built from TRBV10-2 and TRBJ2-1; D gene unclear. Trimming pared 5 bases from V and 15 bases from J, leaving 17 bases between. The length of the CDR3 is 12 residues. In germline, CDR1 is WSHSY, CDR2 SAAADI. CDR3 sequence reads: CASSSRWQALFF. In DNA, the CDR3 is TGCGCCAGCAGTTCCCGCTGGCAGGCCCTGTTCTTC.

This clonotype was recorded many times. This sequence joins TRBV9 and TRBJ1-1, with a possible D match to TRBD1 (6 bases). The CDR3 extends over 14 amino acids. From germline, CDR1 is SGDLS and CDR2 YYNGEE. Trimming took off 1 base at V and 2 bases at J, with 9 bases between the two ends. The CDR3 region has the DNA TGTGCCAGCAGCGTAAAGGGGGAAAACACTGAAGCTTTCTTT. Its protein product is CASSVKGENTEAFF.

This clonotype was detected a few times. The rearrangement links TRBV28 to TRBJ1-1; 10 nucleotides agree with TRBD1. Germline V lookup: CDR1 MDHEN, CDR2 SYDVKM. The J segment lost 10 bases and the V segment lost 2 bases, leaving 16 bases of the junction unmatched. This CDR3 has 17 residues. CDR3 nucleotide sequence: TGTGCCAGCAGTTTAAACAGCGGGACAGGGGCCTTTAGCGGAGCTTTCTTT. This sequence encodes CASSLNSGTGAFSGAFF.

This clonotype was seen ten or more times. V gene TRBV20-1 combines with J gene TRBJ2-7; the match to TRBD1 covers 9 bases. The V gene end was trimmed by 6 bases and the J gene end by 3 bases; junction bases not matched to a gene: 3. The germline V gene has CDR1 DFQATT and CDR2 SNEGSKA (reference sequence). This CDR3 contains 12 residues. Written as DNA, the CDR3 is TGCAGTGCCGAGGGACAGGGCTACGAGCAGTACTTC. It specifies CSAEGQGYEQYF.

The table lists this clonotype with a few counts. This chain joins TRBV5-5 and TRBJ1-6; D is unresolved. Germline lookup yields CDR1 SGHKS and CDR2 YYEKEE (reference sequence). Trimming removed 1 base from V and 10 bases from J, with 3 bases in between. The CDR3 totals 11 residues. The CDR3 is CASSLNSPLHF. CDR3 DNA: TGTGCCAGCAGCTTGAACTCACCCCTCCACTTT.